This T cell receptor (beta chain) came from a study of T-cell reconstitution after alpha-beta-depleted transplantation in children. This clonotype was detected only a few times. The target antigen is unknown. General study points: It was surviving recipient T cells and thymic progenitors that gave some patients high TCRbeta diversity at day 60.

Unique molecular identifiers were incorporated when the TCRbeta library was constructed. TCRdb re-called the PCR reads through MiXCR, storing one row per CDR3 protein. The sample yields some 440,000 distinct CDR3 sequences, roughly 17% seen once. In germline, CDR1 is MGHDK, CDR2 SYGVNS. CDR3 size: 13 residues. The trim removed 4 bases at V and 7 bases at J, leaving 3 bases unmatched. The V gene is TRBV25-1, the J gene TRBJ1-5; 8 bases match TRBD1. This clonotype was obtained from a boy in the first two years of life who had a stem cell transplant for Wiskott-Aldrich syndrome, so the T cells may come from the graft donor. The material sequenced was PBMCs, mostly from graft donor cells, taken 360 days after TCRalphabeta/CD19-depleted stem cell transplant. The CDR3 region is CASSVQGGQPQHF. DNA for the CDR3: TGTGCCAGCAGTGTACAGGGGGGCCAGCCCCAGCATTTT. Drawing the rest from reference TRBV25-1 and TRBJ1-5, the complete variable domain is EADIYQTPRYLVIGTGKKITLECSQTMGHDKMYWYQQDPGMELHLIHYSYGVNSTEKGDLSSESTVSRIRTEHFPLTLESARPSHTSQYLCASSVQGGQPQHFGDGTRLSIL.